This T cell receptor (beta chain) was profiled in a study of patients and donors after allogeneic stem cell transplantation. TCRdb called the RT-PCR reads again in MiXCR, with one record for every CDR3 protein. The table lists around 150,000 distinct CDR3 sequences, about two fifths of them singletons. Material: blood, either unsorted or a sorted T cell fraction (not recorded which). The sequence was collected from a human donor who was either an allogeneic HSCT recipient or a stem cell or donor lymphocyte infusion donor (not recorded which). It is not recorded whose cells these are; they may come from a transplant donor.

CDR3 amino acids: CASSLVTDEAFF. The CDR3 nucleotides read TGTGCCAGCAGTTTAGTGACAGACGAAGCTTTCTTT. This chain uses TRBV12-3 or TRBV12-4 with TRBJ1-1; TRBD1 is a possible D gene (5 bases). V lost 1 base and J 8 bases, leaving 8 bases between the germline ends. There are 12 residues in the CDR3.